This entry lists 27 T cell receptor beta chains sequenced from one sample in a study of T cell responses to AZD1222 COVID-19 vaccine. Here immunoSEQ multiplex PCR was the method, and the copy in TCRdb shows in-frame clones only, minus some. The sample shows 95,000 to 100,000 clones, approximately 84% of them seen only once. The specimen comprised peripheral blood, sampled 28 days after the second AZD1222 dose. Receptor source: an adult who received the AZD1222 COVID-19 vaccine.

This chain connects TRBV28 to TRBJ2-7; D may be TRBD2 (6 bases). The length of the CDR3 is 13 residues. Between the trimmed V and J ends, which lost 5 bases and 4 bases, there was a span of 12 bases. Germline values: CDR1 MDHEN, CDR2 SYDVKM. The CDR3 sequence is CASSRTSRYEQYF. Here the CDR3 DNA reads TGTGCCAGCAGTCGAACTAGCCGGTACGAGCAGTACTTC.

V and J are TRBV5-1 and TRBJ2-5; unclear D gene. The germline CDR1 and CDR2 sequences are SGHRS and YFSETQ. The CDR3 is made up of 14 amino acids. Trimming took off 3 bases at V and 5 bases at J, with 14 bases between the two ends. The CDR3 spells CASSSDMLWETQYF. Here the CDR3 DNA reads TGCGCCAGCAGCTCCGACATGCTATGGGAGACCCAGTACTTC.

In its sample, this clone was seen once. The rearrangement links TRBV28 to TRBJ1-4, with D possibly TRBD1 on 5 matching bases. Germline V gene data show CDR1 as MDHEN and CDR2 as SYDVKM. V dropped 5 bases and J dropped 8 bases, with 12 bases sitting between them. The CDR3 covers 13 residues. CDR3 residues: CASSPGAREKLFF. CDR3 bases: TGTGCCAGCAGTCCCGGGGCCCGGGAAAAACTGTTTTTT.

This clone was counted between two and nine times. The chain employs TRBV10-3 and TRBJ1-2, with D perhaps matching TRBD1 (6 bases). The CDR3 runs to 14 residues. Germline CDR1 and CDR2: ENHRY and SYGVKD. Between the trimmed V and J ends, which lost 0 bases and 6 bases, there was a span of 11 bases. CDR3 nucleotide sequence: TGTGCCATCAGTGAGTCAACAGGGTTGAATGGCTACACCTTC. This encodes CAISESTGLNGYTF.

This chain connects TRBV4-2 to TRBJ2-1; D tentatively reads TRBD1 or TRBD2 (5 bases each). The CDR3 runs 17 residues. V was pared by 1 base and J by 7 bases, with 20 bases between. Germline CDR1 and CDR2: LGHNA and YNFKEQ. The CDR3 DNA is TGTGCCAGCAGCCAAGCACGTGAGACAGCGGAGGTGAATGAGCAGTTCTTC. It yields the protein CASSQARETAEVNEQFF.

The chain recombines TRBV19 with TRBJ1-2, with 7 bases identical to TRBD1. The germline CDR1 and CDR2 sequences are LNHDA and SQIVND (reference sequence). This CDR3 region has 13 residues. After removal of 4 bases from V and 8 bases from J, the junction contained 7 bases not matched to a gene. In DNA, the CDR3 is TGTGCCAGTAGTAGACAGGGAGTCGTCGGCTACACCTTC. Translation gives CASSRQGVVGYTF.

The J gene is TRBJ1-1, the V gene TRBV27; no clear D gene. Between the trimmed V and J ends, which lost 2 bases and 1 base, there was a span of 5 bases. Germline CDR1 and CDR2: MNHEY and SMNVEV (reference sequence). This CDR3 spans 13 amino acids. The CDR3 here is CASSLSRNTEAFF. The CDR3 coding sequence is TGTGCCAGCAGTTTAAGTAGGAACACTGAAGCTTTCTTT.

This CDR3 is CASSYGFFTEAFF. CDR3 DNA: TGCGCCAGCAGCTACGGATTCTTCACTGAAGCTTTCTTT. This rearrangement joins TRBV5-1 to TRBJ1-1; D call uncertain. This CDR3 spans 13 amino acids. The ends were cut back, 3 bases at V and 4 bases at J, with 10 bases in the middle. Germline-derived CDR1 and CDR2 are SGHRS and YFSETQ.

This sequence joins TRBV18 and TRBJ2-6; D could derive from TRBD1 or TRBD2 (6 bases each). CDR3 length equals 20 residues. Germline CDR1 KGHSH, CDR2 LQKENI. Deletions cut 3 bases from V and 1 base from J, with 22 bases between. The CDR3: CASSPLEWGAQTSGANVLTF. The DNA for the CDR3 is TGTGCCAGCTCACCCCTGGAATGGGGGGCGCAGACTTCTGGGGCCAACGTCCTGACTTTC.

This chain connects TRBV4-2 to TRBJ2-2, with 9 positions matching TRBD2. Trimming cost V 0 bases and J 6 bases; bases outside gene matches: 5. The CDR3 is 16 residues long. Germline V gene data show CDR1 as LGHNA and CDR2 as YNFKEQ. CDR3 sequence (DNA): TGTGCCAGCAGCCAAGATATTGCGGGAGGGCCCGGGGAGCTGTTTTTT. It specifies CASSQDIAGGPGELFF.

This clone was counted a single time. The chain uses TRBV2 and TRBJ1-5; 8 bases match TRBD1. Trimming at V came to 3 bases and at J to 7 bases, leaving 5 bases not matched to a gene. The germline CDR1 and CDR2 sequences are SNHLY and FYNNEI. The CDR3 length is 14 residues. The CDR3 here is CASSELTGEQPQHF. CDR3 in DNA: TGTGCCAGCAGTGAGTTGACAGGGGAACAGCCCCAGCATTTT.

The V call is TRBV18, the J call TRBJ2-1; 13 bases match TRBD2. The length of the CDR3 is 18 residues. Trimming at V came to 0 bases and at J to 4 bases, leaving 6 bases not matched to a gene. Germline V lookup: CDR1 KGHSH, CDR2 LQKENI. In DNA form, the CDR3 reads TGTGCCAGCTCACCACCGGGACTAGCGGGAATAAATTACAATGAGCAGTTCTTC. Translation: CASSPPGLAGINYNEQFF.

The CDR3 sequence is CASSEVGWSNYGYTF. The CDR3 DNA sequence: TGTGCCAGCAGTGAAGTCGGTTGGTCCAACTATGGCTACACCTTC. The J gene is TRBJ1-2, the V gene TRBV2; D remains unclear. Trimming removed 1 base at V and 2 bases at J, with 11 bases between. This CDR3 is 15 amino acids long. CDR1 SNHLY and CDR2 FYNNEI come from the germline V gene.

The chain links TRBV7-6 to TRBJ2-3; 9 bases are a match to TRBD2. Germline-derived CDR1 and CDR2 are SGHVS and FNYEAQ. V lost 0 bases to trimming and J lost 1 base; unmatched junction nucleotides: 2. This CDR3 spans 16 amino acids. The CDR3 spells CASSLAVAGGTDTQYF. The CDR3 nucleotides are TGTGCCAGCAGCTTAGCGGTAGCGGGAGGCACAGATACGCAGTATTTT.

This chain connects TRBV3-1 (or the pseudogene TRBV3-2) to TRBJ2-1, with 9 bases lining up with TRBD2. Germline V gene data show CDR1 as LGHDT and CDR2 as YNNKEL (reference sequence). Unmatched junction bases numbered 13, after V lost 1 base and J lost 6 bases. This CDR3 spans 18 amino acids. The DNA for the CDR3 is TGTGCCAGCAGCCAAGCCTGGGGTGGGGGACTAGCTATCAATGAGCAGTTCTTC. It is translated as CASSQAWGGGLAINEQFF.

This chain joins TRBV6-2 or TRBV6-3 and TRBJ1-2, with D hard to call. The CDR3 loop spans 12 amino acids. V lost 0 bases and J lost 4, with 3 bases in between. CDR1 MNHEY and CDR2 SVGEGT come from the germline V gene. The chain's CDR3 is CASSYSSYGYTF. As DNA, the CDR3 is TGTGCCAGCAGTTACTCGAGCTATGGCTACACCTTC.

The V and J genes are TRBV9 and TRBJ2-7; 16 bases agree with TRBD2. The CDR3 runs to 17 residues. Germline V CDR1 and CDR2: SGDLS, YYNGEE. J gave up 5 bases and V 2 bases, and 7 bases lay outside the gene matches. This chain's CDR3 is CASSVGTGTSGRDEQYF. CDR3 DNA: TGTGCCAGCAGCGTCGGTACCGGGACTAGCGGGAGGGACGAGCAGTACTTC.

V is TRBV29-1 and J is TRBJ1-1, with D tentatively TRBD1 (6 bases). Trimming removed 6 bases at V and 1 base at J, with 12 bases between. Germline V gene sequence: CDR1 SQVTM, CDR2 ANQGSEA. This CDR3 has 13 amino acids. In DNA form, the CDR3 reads TGCAGCGTATGCTTGGGACAGAACACTGAAGCTTTCTTT. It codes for CSVCLGQNTEAFF.

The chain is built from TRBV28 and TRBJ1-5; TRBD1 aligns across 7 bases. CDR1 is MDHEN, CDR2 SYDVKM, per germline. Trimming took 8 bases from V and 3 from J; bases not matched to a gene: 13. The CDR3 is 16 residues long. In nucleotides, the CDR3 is TGTGCCAGCGGGGCACAGGGGTTACCCGCCAATCAGCCCCAGCATTTT. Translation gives CASGAQGLPANQPQHF.

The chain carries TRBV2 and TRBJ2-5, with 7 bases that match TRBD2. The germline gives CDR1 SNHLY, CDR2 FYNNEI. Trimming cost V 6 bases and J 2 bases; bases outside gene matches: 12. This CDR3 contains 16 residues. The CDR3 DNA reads TGTGCCAGCAGGGGCGGTTTTGGGGGAGGGCAAGAGACCCAGTACTTC. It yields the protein CASRGGFGGGQETQYF.

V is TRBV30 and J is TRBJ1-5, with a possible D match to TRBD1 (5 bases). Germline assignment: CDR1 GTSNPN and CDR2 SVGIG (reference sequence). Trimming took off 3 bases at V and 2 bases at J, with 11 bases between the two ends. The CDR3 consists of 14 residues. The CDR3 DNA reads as TGTGCCTGGAGCCGGGGGAAGGGCAATCAGCCCCAGCATTTT. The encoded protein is CAWSRGKGNQPQHF.

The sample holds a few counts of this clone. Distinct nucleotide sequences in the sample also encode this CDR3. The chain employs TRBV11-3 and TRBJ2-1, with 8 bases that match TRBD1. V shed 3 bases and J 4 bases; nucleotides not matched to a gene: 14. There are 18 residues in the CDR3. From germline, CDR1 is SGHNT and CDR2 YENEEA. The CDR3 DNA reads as TGTGCCAGCAGCTTCCCGAGACCGACAGGGGTTGGGTACAATGAGCAGTTCTTC. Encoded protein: CASSFPRPTGVGYNEQFF.

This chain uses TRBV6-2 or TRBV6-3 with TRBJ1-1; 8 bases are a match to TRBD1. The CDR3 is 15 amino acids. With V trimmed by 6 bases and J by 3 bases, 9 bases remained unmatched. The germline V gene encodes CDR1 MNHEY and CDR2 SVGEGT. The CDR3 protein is CASSLDRVSYTEAFF. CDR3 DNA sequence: TGTGCCAGCAGCCTGGACAGGGTCTCCTACACTGAAGCTTTCTTT.

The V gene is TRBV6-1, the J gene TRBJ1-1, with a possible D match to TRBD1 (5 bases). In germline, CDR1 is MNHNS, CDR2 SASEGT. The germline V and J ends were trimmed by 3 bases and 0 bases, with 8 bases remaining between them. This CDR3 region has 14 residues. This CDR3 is CASSEGQMNTEAFF. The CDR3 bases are TGTGCCAGCAGTGAGGGGCAGATGAACACTGAAGCTTTCTTT.

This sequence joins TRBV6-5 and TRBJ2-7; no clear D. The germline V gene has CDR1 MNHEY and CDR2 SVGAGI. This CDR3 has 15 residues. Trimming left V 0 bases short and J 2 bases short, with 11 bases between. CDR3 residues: CASSYSYQKTYEQYF. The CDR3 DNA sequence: TGTGCCAGCAGTTACTCGTATCAGAAGACCTACGAGCAGTACTTC.

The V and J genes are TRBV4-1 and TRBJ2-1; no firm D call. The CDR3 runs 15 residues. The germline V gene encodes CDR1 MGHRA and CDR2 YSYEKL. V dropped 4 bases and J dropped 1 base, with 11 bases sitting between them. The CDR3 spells CASSLDGSSYNEQFF. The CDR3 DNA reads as TGCGCCAGCAGCCTTGACGGTTCTTCCTACAATGAGCAGTTCTTC.

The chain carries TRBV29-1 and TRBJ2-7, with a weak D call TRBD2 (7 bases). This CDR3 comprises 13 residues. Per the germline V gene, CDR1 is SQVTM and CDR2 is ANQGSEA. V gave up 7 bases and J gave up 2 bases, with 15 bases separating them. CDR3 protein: CSASGGQTYEQYF. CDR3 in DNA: TGCAGCGCCTCCGGGGGGCAGACCTACGAGCAGTACTTC.